Shown below are 32 T cell receptor beta chains from a single sample sequenced in a study of Ad26.COV2.S vaccination and SARS-CoV-2 variants. Repertoires were generated with immunoSEQ multiplex PCR, while TCRdb's copy carries only in-frame clones and drops some. Of some 250,000 clones listed, 88% were seen once; the top ten hold around 10%. Treatment defined: some 20 received Ad26.COV2.S at low or high dose, single or two shots; 5 received placebo; per-sample allocation not given. Samples analyzed were those drawn on day 63 after the first vaccine or placebo injection. This specimen consisted of peripheral blood, obtained in a trial of Ad26.COV2.S vaccine versus placebo. The source is a person aged 18-60 years who received the Ad26.COV2.S COVID-19 vaccine or a placebo.

The chain couples TRBV3-1 (or the pseudogene TRBV3-2) to TRBJ2-7; tentatively, D is TRBD1 (6 bases). Trimming removed 2 bases at V and 5 bases at J, with 10 bases between. This CDR3 comprises 13 residues. In germline, CDR1 is LGHDT, CDR2 YNNKEL (reference sequence). The CDR3 is CASSQTTGNEQYF. In DNA, the CDR3 is TGTGCCAGCAGCCAAACCACAGGGAACGAGCAGTACTTC.

A word on this clone: Mismatch with germline at one junction end may stem from a read error. The chain carries TRBV9 and TRBJ1-2; D perhaps matches TRBD1 (5 bases). Germline loops: CDR1 SGDLS, CDR2 YYNGEE. CDR3 length: 13 amino acids. In DNA form, the CDR3 reads TGTGCCAGCAGCGTAGGTGGGGCAGGCGCCTCCGCCTTC. This codes for CASSVGGAGASAF.

This chain uses TRBV4-1 with TRBJ1-2; the D is unclear. The CDR3 spans 16 residues. Germline V gene data show CDR1 as MGHRA and CDR2 as YSYEKL. V lost 0 bases, J lost 2 bases, and 13 bases lay in between. The chain's CDR3 is CASSQDLNTINYGYTF. CDR3 nucleotides: TGCGCCAGCAGCCAAGATCTGAACACAATCAACTATGGCTACACCTTC.

The rearrangement uses TRBV29-1 and TRBJ1-2, with unresolved D. The CDR3 has 12 residues. Germline V CDR1 and CDR2: SQVTM, ANQGSEA. The germline V and J ends were trimmed by 4 bases and 4 bases, with 10 bases remaining between them. The CDR3, as DNA: TGCAGCGTTGTGACGGATATCTATGGCTACACCTTC. It translates to CSVVTDIYGYTF.

This chain's CDR3 is CASSSSPRGNYEQYF. CDR3 DNA sequence: TGTGCCAGCAGTTCTTCTCCCAGGGGCAACTACGAGCAGTACTTC. The chain recombines TRBV6-6 with TRBJ2-7, with a weak D call TRBD1 (6 bases). The CDR3 has 15 amino acids. The germline V and J ends were trimmed by 4 bases and 3 bases, with 16 bases remaining between them. The V gene's germline CDR1 is MNHNY and CDR2 SVGAGI (reference sequence).

The rearrangement joins TRBV6-5 to TRBJ2-7; 12 bases are shared with TRBD1. The junction had 9 bases not matched to a gene; V was cut back by 6 bases and J by 6 bases. Germline-derived CDR1 and CDR2 are MNHEY and SVGAGI. This CDR3 is built from 15 residues. In DNA, the CDR3 is TGTGCCAGCAGCTCTTCCGGGACAGGGGGCGGCGAGCAGTACTTC. As protein: CASSSSGTGGGEQYF.

V is TRBV6-4 and J is TRBJ2-2; 8 bases agree with TRBD2. Germline CDR1 and CDR2: MRHNA and SNTAGT. V shed 3 bases and J 2 bases; nucleotides not matched to a gene: 11. The CDR3 is 18 residues long. CDR3 sequence: CASSEYGGGTSNTGELFF. In DNA form, the CDR3 reads TGTGCCAGCAGTGAATATGGAGGTGGGACTAGTAACACCGGGGAGCTGTTTTTT.

The chain carries TRBV30 and TRBJ1-5; D unresolved. V lost 1 base and J lost 3, with 10 bases in between. Germline V gene lookup returns CDR1 GTSNPN and CDR2 SVGIG (reference sequence). The CDR3 is 14 amino acids. The CDR3 DNA reads as TGTGCCTGGAGTGGTGTCAGAATCAATCAGCCCCAGCATTTT. Protein product: CAWSGVRINQPQHF.

This clone was observed a single time. The chain carries TRBV4-3 and TRBJ2-1, with 8 nucleotides matching TRBD1. CDR1 is LGHNA, CDR2 YSLEER, per germline. The J segment lost 7 bases and the V segment lost 0 bases, leaving 11 bases of the junction unmatched. This CDR3 is built from 17 residues. CDR3 bases: TGCGCCAGCAGCCAAGATACCCCCAGGGGGCTACGTAATGAGCAGTTCTTC. Translated, it gives CASSQDTPRGLRNEQFF.

The genes are TRBV4-1 and TRBJ2-1, with TRBD1 matching 9 bases. The junction had 7 bases not matched to a gene; V was cut back by 2 bases and J by 8 bases. The CDR3 is 15 residues long. The germline V gene encodes CDR1 MGHRA and CDR2 YSYEKL. CDR3 sequence reads: CASSQWDRVIDEQFF. The CDR3 DNA is TGCGCCAGCAGCCAATGGGACAGGGTCATCGATGAGCAGTTCTTC.

V usage is TRBV29-1 and J usage is TRBJ2-3, with 12 bases lining up with TRBD2. The CDR3 is 15 residues long. CDR1 and CDR2 (germline): SQVTM, ANQGSEA. J was trimmed by 2 bases and V by 6 bases; bases with no gene match: 6. This chain's CDR3 is CSVGASGGATDTQYF. Here the CDR3 DNA reads TGCAGCGTAGGCGCTAGCGGGGGGGCCACAGATACGCAGTATTTT.

This chain connects TRBV2 to TRBJ1-2; perhaps TRBD1 as D (5 bases). Germline values: CDR1 SNHLY, CDR2 FYNNEI. The V and J ends lost 7 bases and 1 base respectively, with 16 bases between them. The CDR3 runs to 15 residues. The CDR3 nucleotides are TGTGCCAGCAAAAAAAGGGACGGAAATAACTATGGCTACACCTTC. Protein sequence: CASKKRDGNNYGYTF.

The V gene is TRBV9, the J gene TRBJ2-1, with TRBD2 matching 13 bases. CDR1 and CDR2 (germline): SGDLS, YYNGEE. V shed 3 bases, J shed 1 base, and the junction held 10 bases outside the gene matches. CDR3 length: 19 amino acids. The chain's CDR3 is CASSAPTSGRAGSYNEQFF. As DNA, the CDR3 is TGTGCCAGCAGCGCCCCAACTAGCGGGAGGGCCGGGTCCTACAATGAGCAGTTCTTC.

V is TRBV5-6 and J is TRBJ2-7; no definite D call. The germline V and J ends were trimmed by 2 bases and 3 bases, with 12 bases remaining between them. Looked up from germline, CDR1 is SGHDT and CDR2 is YYEEEE. The CDR3 totals 14 residues. The CDR3 DNA is TGTGCCAGCAGCTTCAATGGCCAGAGCTACGAGCAGTACTTC. Protein: CASSFNGQSYEQYF.

This sequence joins TRBV5-1 and TRBJ1-4; a weak D match, TRBD1 (5 bases). The CDR3 length is 15 residues. CDR1 SGHRS and CDR2 YFSETQ come from the germline V gene. V was cut by 1 base and J by 5 bases, with 12 bases left in between. CDR3 DNA: TGCGCCAGCAGCTTGAGTACCGGGGCGAATGAAAAACTGTTTTTT. The encoded protein is CASSLSTGANEKLFF. Together with reference TRBV5-1 and TRBJ1-4, the CDR3 gives the full variable domain: KAGVTQTPRYLIKTRGQQVTLSCSPISGHRSVSWYQQTPGQGLQFLFEYFSETQRNKGNFPGRFSGRQFSNSRSEMNVSTLELGDSALYLCASSLSTGANEKLFFGSGTQLSVL.

The CDR3, as DNA: TGTGCCAGCAGCCCATTCAGGGGGGGGAAGGGGCAGTTCTTC. Its protein product is CASSPFRGGKGQFF. The gene calls are TRBV6-5 and TRBJ2-1; D might be TRBD1 or TRBD2, each matching 7 bases. CDR1 is MNHEY and CDR2 is SVGAGI in the germline V gene. The CDR3 runs 14 residues. V lost 6 bases, J lost 12 bases, and 21 bases lay in between.

This chain joins TRBV6-5 and TRBJ1-4, with D unresolved. Germline-derived CDR1 and CDR2 are MNHEY and SVGAGI. The germline V and J ends were trimmed by 10 bases and 2 bases, with 14 bases remaining between them. There are 14 residues in the CDR3. The CDR3 DNA is TGTGCCACCCGCGGGCCGAGCACTAATGAAAAACTGTTTTTT. Translating it yields CATRGPSTNEKLFF.

The chain links TRBV18 to TRBJ1-2; 7 bases fit TRBD1. Germline CDR1 KGHSH, CDR2 LQKENI. CDR3 length: 14 amino acids. V shed 2 bases, J shed 7 bases, and the junction held 7 bases outside the gene matches. The CDR3: CASSPMDRLSGYTF. Written as DNA, the CDR3 is TGTGCCAGCTCACCAATGGACAGGTTAAGTGGCTACACCTTC.

This chain links TRBV7-9 with TRBJ2-1, with TRBD2 matching 10 bases. The CDR3 loop spans 14 amino acids. The germline gives CDR1 SEHNR, CDR2 FQNEAQ (reference sequence). With V trimmed by 8 bases and J by 11 bases, 12 bases remained unmatched. The CDR3 DNA is TGTGCCAGCGCCGTGACTAGCGGGCTACTCCAGCAGTTCTTC. Amino acids: CASAVTSGLLQQFF.

This chain links TRBV29-1 with TRBJ1-1, with a possible D match to TRBD1 (6 bases). This CDR3 has 13 amino acids. Germline CDR1 is SQVTM and CDR2 is ANQGSEA. With 5 bases removed from V and 1 base from J, the gap between germline ends came to 11 bases. DNA of the CDR3: TGCAGCGTTCCCCAGGGGTCGAACACTGAAGCTTTCTTT. It codes for CSVPQGSNTEAFF.

The chain joins TRBV6-1 to TRBJ2-4; no reliable D call. V shed 2 bases and J shed 2 bases, with 10 bases lying between them. Germline V CDR1 and CDR2: MNHNS, SASEGT. The CDR3 length is 15 residues. Here the CDR3 reads CASSELGKSKNIQYF. Here the CDR3 DNA reads TGTGCCAGCAGTGAATTGGGGAAATCCAAAAACATTCAGTACTTC.

This chain uses TRBV10-3 with TRBJ2-4; TRBD1 matches at 7 bases. The junction had 9 bases not matched to a gene; V was cut back by 3 bases and J by 7 bases. The germline CDR1 and CDR2 sequences are ENHRY and SYGVKD. This CDR3 comprises 15 residues. CDR3 residues: CAISDGAGGDNIQYF. The CDR3 DNA reads as TGTGCCATCAGTGACGGGGCAGGGGGTGACAACATTCAGTACTTC.

This chain uses TRBV4-3 with TRBJ1-2; no firm D call. Germline CDR1 is LGHNA and CDR2 is YSLEER. Trimming took 4 bases from V and 3 from J, leaving 9 bases between them. The CDR3 has 13 residues. CDR3 in DNA: TGCGCCAGCAGCCCCAATCCCTACTATGGCTACACCTTC. Translation: CASSPNPYYGYTF.

This clone has a single count. The chain couples TRBV9 to TRBJ2-1; 7 positions match TRBD1. This CDR3 has 17 amino acids. Germline assignment: CDR1 SGDLS and CDR2 YYNGEE. V lost 3 bases and J lost 0; bases outside the gene matches: 9. The CDR3 bases are TGTGCCAGCAGCGCCCGGGACAGATTTAGCTCCTACAATGAGCAGTTCTTC. This encodes CASSARDRFSSYNEQFF.

The V and J genes are TRBV28 and TRBJ2-3; D possibly corresponds to TRBD2 (5 bases). Germline lookup yields CDR1 MDHEN and CDR2 SYDVKM. The CDR3 sequence is 18 residues long. Trimming pared 4 bases from V and 7 bases from J, leaving 27 bases between. CDR3 in DNA: TGTGCCAGCAGTTCCCAACCCCGGGCTAGCATCCAATTGTATACGCAGTATTTT. Translation gives CASSSQPRASIQLYTQYF.

On this clone itself: The same CDR3 arises from other DNA sequences in this sample as well. The chain couples TRBV6-2 or TRBV6-3 to TRBJ1-6; 8 bases map to TRBD1. J gave up 10 bases and V 2 bases, and 7 bases lay outside the gene matches. This CDR3 comprises 15 residues. Germline-derived CDR1 and CDR2 are MNHEY and SVGEGT. This CDR3 is CASSYGTGEGSPLHF. The CDR3 DNA is TGTGCCAGCAGTTACGGGACAGGCGAAGGATCACCCCTCCACTTT.

CDR3: CASSLSRSGITSYEQYF. CDR3 coding DNA: TGTGCCAGCAGCTTATCCCGTAGCGGGATTACTTCCTACGAGCAGTACTTC. The chain links TRBV7-2 to TRBJ2-7; 8 bases map to TRBD2. Germline V lookup: CDR1 SGHTA, CDR2 FQGNSA. The CDR3 is 17 amino acids. The junction had 10 bases not matched to a gene; V was cut back by 2 bases and J by 1 base.

J is TRBJ2-1 and V is TRBV28; D might be TRBD1 (6 bases). There are 14 residues in the CDR3. The germline V and J ends were trimmed by 6 bases and 7 bases, with 16 bases remaining between them. The germline gives CDR1 MDHEN, CDR2 SYDVKM. CDR3 region: CASSQLGAGNEQFF. CDR3 nucleotides: TGTGCCAGCAGCCAACTGGGGGCTGGTAATGAGCAGTTCTTC. Together with reference TRBV28 and TRBJ2-1, the CDR3 gives the full variable domain: DVKVTQSSRYLVKRTGEKVFLECVQDMDHENMFWYRQDPGLGLRLIYFSYDVKMKEKGDIPEGYSVSREKKERFSLILESASTNQTSMYLCASSQLGAGNEQFFGPGTRLTVL.

The table lists this clone with a count of one. The chain employs TRBV5-1 and TRBJ2-7, with D tentatively TRBD1 (5 bases). The CDR3 spans 13 residues. With 2 bases removed from V and 4 bases from J, the gap between germline ends came to 10 bases. Germline V gene lookup returns CDR1 SGHRS and CDR2 YFSETQ. CDR3 amino acids: CASSLSREYEQYF. The CDR3 DNA reads as TGCGCCAGCAGCTTAAGCAGGGAATACGAGCAGTACTTC.

A few counts support this clone. This chain joins TRBV5-1 and TRBJ1-5; D is undetermined. V lost 0 bases to trimming and J lost 4 bases, with 11 bases between them. Germline CDR1 and CDR2: SGHRS and YFSETQ. The CDR3 totals 15 residues. The CDR3 is CASSLEGMNNQPQHF. For the CDR3, the DNA is TGCGCCAGCAGCTTGGAAGGCATGAATAATCAGCCCCAGCATTTT.

V is TRBV6-5 and J is TRBJ1-5, with D hard to call. Germline CDR1 is MNHEY and CDR2 is SVGAGI. This CDR3 comprises 15 residues. Trimming pared 2 bases from V and 3 bases from J, leaving 11 bases between. CDR3 in amino acids: CASSYGAQINQPQHF. CDR3 nucleotides: TGTGCCAGCAGTTACGGCGCGCAGATCAATCAGCCCCAGCATTTT.

This chain joins TRBV24-1 and TRBJ2-3; possible D gene TRBD2, 6 bases. V lost 4 bases and J lost 0, with 10 bases in between. In germline, CDR1 is KGHDR, CDR2 SFDVKD. This CDR3 has 15 residues. Written as DNA, the CDR3 is TGTGCCACCAGTGACGCCGGGACTAGCACAGATACGCAGTATTTT. This translates into CATSDAGTSTDTQYF.